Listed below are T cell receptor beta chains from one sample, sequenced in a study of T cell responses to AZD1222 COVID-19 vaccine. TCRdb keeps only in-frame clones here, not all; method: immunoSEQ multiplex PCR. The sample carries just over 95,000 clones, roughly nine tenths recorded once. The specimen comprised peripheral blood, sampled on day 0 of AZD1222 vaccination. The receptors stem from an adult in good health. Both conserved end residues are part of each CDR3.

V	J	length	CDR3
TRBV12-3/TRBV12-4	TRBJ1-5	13	CASSDTGGQPQHF
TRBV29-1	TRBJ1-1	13	CSVSSPGISGAFF
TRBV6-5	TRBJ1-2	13	CASRAGQNYGYTF
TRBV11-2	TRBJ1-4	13	CASSLESNEKLFF
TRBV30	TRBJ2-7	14	CAWTRLKAGGEQYF
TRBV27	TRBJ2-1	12	CASFFLGGEQFF
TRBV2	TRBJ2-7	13	CASSEGVSYEQYF
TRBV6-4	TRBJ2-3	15	CASSDRVGSTDTQYF
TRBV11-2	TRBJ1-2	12	CASSGEDYGYTF
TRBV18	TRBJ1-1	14	CASSPTLSNTEAFF
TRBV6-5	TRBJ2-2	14	CASTGRGLSGELFF
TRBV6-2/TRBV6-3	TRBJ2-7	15	CASSTQGARTYEQYF
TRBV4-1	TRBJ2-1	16	CASSQEGGAPYNEQFF
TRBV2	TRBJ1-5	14	CASGDRGGNQPQHF
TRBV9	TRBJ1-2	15	CASSPTGTGRYGYTF
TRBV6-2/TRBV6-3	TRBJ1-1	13	CASSSPQNTEAFF
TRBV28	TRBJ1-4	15	CASSWTGDELGKLFF
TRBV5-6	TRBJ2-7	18	CASSAAGGVFLSRYEQYF
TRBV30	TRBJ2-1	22	CAWSVGLLAGGFISLSYNEQFF
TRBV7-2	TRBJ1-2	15	CASSLQGNGNDGYTF
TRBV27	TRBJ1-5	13	CASSYGPGQPQHF
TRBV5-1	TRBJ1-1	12	CASAREGTEAFF